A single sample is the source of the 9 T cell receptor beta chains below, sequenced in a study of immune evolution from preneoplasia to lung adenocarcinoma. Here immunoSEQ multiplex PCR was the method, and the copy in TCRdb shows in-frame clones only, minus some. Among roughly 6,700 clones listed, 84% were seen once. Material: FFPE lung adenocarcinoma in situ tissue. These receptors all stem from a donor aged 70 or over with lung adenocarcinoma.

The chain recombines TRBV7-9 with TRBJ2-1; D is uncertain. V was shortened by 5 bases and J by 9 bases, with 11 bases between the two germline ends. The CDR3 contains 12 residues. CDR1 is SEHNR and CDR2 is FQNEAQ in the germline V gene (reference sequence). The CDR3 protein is CASSIVGGEQFF. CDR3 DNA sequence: TGTGCCAGCAGCATCGTTGGCGGTGAGCAGTTCTTC.

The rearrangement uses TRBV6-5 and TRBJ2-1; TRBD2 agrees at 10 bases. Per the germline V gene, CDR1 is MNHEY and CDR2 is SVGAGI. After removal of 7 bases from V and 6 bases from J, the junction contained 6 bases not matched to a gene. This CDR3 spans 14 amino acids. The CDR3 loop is CASKPGLATNEQFF. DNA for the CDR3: TGTGCCAGCAAGCCGGGACTAGCGACCAATGAGCAGTTCTTC.

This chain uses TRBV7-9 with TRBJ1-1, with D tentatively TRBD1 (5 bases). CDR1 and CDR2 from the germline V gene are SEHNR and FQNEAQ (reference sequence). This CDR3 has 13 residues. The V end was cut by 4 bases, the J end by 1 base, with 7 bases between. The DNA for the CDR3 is TGTGCCAGCAGCTCTACAGGGAACACTGAAGCTTTCTTT. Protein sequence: CASSSTGNTEAFF.

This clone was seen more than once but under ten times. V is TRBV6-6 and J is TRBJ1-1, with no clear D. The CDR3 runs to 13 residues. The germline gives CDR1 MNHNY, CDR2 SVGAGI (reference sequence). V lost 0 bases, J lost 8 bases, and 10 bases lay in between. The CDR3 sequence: CASSYSGVREAFF. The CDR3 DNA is TGTGCCAGCAGTTACTCGGGCGTCAGGGAAGCTTTCTTT.

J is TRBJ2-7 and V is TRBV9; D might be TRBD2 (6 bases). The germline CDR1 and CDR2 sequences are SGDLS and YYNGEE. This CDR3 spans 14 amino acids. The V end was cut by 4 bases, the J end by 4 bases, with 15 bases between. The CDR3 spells CASSPLGLSYEQYF. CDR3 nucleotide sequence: TGTGCCAGCAGCCCCTTGGGACTGTCGTACGAGCAGTACTTC.

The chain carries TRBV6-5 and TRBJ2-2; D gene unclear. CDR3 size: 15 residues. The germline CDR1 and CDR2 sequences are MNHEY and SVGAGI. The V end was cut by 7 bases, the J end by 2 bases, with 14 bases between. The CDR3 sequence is CASTKGNQNTGELFF. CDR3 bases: TGTGCCAGCACCAAAGGTAACCAAAACACCGGGGAGCTGTTTTTT.

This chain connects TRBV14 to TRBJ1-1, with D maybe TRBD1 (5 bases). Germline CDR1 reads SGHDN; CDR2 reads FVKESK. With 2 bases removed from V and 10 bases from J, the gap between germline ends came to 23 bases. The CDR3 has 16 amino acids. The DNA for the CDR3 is TGTGCCAGCAGCCAAACGGGGTACAGGCCAATTTCGGTAGCTTTCTTT. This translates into CASSQTGYRPISVAFF.

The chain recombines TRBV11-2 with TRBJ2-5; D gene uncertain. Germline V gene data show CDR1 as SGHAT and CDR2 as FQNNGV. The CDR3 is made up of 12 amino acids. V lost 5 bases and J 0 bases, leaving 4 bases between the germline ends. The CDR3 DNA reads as TGTGCCAGCAGCATCCACCAAGAGACCCAGTACTTC. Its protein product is CASSIHQETQYF. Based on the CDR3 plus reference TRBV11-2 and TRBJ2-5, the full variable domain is EAGVAQSPRYKIIEKRQSVAFWCNPISGHATLYWYQQILGQGPKLLIQFQNNGVVDDSQLPKDRFSAERLKGVDSTLKIQPAKLEDSAVYLCASSIHQETQYFGPGTRLLVL.

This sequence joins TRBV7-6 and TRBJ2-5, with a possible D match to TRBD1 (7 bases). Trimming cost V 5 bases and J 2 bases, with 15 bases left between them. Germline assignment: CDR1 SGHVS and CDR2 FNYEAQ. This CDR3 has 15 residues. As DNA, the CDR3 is TGTGCCAGCAGCCTATTCTCAGGGGGGCAAGAGACCCAGTACTTC. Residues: CASSLFSGGQETQYF. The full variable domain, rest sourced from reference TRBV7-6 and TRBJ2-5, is GAGVSQSPRYKVTKRGQDVALRCDPISGHVSLYWYRQALGQGPEFLTYFNYEAQQDKSGLPNDRFSAERPEGSISTLTIQRTEQRDSAMYRCASSLFSGGQETQYFGPGTRLLVL.